The present T cell receptor beta chain was sequenced within a study of regulatory T cells in long-lasting Graves disease. This clonotype was recorded at least ten times. Germline trimming cut 7 bases from V and 0 bases from J; bases unmatched to any gene: 12. The CDR3 consists of 16 residues. The time point was: persistent/refractory GD, antithyroid drugs over 5 years with positive TRAb. The TCR library was made from RNA extracted from PBMCs. Relying on iRepertoire HTBI primers and Arm-PCR of CDR3 regions, the team built TCR beta libraries. TCRdb analysed the multiplex PCR reads with MiXCR anew, one entry per CDR3 protein. This repertoire shows about 470,000 distinct CDR3 sequences, about 22% found once; its top ten account for over 6%.

The chain employs TRBV12-3 or TRBV12-4 and TRBJ2-7; 7 bases map to TRBD2. This TCR was recovered from a female donor with Graves disease. The sample consisted of peripheral blood mononuclear cells (PBMCs), taken when the disease was refractory, from a patient treated with antithyroid drugs. CDR3 coding DNA: TGTGCCAGCATAGGTAGCGGGTCTGGTGGCTCCTACGAGCAGTACTTC. Translation: CASIGSGSGGSYEQYF.